Below are 3 T cell receptor beta chains sequenced from a single sample in a study of shared T cell receptors in the human thymus. Measured with immunoSEQ multiplex PCR; TCRdb has only the in-frame clones, and not every one. Of roughly 410,000 clones in the sample, roughly 94% were seen once. The sequenced sample was thymocytes. The origin of the receptors is a human donor.

Here the CDR3 reads CASSLDGGKQPQHF. As DNA, the CDR3 is TGTGCCAGCAGCTTAGATGGGGGGAAGCAGCCCCAGCATTTT. V and J are TRBV7-9 and TRBJ1-5, with D maybe TRBD1 (5 bases). Germline loops: CDR1 SEHNR, CDR2 FQNEAQ (reference sequence). V shed 1 base and J shed 7 bases, with 11 bases lying between them. The length of the CDR3 is 14 residues.

The CDR3 sequence is CASSLSMDGEETQYF. DNA for the CDR3: TGTGCCAGCAGCTTATCGATGGACGGTGAAGAGACCCAGTACTTC. The chain employs TRBV7-6 and TRBJ2-5; D is uncertain. This CDR3 has 15 residues. Trimming removed 2 bases at V and 3 bases at J, with 13 bases between. CDR1 is SGHVS, CDR2 FNYEAQ, per germline.

The V and J genes are TRBV19 and TRBJ1-2, with D unresolved. The V end lost 1 base, the J end lost 6 bases, and 9 bases lay between the germline ends. The CDR3 is 13 residues long. Germline values: CDR1 LNHDA, CDR2 SQIVND (reference sequence). The CDR3 DNA follows: TGTGCCAGTAGTATAGTGTGGCGGGATGGCTACACCTTC. Protein: CASSIVWRDGYTF.